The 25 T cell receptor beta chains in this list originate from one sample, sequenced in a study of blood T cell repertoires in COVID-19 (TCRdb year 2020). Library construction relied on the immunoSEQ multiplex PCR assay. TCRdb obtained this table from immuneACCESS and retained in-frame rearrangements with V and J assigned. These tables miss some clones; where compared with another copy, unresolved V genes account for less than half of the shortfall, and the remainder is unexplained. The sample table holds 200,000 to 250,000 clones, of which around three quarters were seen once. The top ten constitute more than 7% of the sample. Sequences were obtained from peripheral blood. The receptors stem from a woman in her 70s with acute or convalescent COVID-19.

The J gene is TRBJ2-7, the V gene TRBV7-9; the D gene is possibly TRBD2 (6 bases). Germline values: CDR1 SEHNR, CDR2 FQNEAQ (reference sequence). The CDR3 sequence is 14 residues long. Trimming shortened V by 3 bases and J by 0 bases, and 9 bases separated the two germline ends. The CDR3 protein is CASSFGRGSYEQYF. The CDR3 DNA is TGTGCCAGCAGCTTCGGGCGGGGCTCCTACGAGCAGTACTTC.

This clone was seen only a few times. The CDR3 nucleotides are TGCGCCAGCAGCCAAGATCTATCAGGGACCCAGTACTTC. Its protein product is CASSQDLSGTQYF. The rearrangement joins TRBV4-1 to TRBJ2-5; no reliable D call. Trimming took off 0 bases at V and 7 bases at J, with 9 bases between the two ends. This CDR3 has 13 amino acids. Germline V CDR1 and CDR2: MGHRA, YSYEKL.

The CDR3 here is CASSLRGPRDTQYF. The CDR3, as DNA: TGTGCCAGCAGCTTAAGGGGGCCGAGGGATACGCAGTATTTT. The chain couples TRBV7-2 to TRBJ2-3, with 7 bases lining up with TRBD1. The CDR3 totals 14 residues. The germline CDR1 and CDR2 sequences are SGHTA and FQGNSA. The trim removed 2 bases at V and 6 bases at J, leaving 5 bases unmatched.

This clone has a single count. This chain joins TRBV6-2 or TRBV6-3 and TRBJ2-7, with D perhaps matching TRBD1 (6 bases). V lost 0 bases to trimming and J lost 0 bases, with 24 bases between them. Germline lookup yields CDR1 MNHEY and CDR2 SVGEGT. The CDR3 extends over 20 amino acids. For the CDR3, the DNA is TGTGCCAGCAGTTACTCGATGGGCGCAAGGGGACACTACAGCTCCTACGAGCAGTACTTC. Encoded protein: CASSYSMGARGHYSSYEQYF.

The chain's CDR3 is CASSLAPAGASQETQYF. As DNA, the CDR3 is TGCGCCAGCAGCTTGGCCCCAGCGGGGGCTTCTCAAGAGACCCAGTACTTC. The chain links TRBV5-1 to TRBJ2-5, with TRBD2 matching 8 bases. Germline V gene data show CDR1 as SGHRS and CDR2 as YFSETQ. The CDR3 consists of 17 residues. V was pared by 0 bases and J by 2 bases, with 9 bases of the junction left unmatched.

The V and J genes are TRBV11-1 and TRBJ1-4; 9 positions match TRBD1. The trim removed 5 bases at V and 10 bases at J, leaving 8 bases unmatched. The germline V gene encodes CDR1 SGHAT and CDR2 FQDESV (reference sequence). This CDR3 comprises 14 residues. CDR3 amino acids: CASSPGTGTGKLFF. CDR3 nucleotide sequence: TGTGCCAGCAGCCCCGGGACAGGGACCGGAAAACTGTTTTTT.

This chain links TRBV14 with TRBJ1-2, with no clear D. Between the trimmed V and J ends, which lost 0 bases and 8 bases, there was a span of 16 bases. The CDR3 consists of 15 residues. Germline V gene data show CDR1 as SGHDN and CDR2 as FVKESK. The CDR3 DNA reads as TGTGCCAGCAGCCAAGATGAAAAGAGGGTGAACGGCTACACCTTC. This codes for CASSQDEKRVNGYTF.

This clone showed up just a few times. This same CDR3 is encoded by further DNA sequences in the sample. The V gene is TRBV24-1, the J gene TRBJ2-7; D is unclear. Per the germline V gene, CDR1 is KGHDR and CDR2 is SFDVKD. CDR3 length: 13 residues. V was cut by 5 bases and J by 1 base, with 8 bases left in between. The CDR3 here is CATSGAGSYEQYF. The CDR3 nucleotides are TGTGCCACCAGTGGAGCCGGTTCCTACGAGCAGTACTTC.

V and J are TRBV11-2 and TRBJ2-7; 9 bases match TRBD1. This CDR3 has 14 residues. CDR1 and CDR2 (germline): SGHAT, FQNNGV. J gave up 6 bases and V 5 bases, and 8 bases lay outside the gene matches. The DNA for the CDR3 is TGTGCCAGCAGCGGGTGGGACAGGGAGGGCGAGCAGTACTTC. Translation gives CASSGWDREGEQYF.

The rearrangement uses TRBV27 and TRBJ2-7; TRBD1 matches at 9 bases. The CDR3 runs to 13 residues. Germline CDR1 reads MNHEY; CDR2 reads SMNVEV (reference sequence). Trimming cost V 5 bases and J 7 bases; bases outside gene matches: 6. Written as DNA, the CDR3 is TGTGCCAGCAGTGCGGGACAGGGAAGAGAGCAGTACTTC. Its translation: CASSAGQGREQYF.

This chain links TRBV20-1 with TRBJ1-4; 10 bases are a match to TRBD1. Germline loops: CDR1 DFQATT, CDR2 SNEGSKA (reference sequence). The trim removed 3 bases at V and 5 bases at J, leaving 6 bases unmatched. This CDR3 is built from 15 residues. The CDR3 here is CSASELGQGNEKLFF. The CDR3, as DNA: TGCAGTGCTAGTGAGTTGGGACAGGGGAATGAAAAACTGTTTTTT.

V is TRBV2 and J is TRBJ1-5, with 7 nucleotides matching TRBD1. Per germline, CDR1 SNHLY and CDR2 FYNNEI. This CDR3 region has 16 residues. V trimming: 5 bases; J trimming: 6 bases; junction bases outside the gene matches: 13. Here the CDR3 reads CASSLNSGGRGQPQHF. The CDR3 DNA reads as TGTGCCAGCAGTTTAAACTCAGGGGGTAGGGGTCAGCCCCAGCATTTT.

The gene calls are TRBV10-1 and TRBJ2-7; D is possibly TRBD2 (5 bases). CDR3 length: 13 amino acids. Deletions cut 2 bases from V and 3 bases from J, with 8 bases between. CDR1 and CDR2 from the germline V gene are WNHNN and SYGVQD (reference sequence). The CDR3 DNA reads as TGCGCCAGCAGTGAGAGAAGCGGCTACGAGCAGTACTTC. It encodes CASSERSGYEQYF.

DNA for the CDR3: TGTGCCAGCAGCCCCGGGGCAGGGAGGAACGAGCAGTACTTC. It yields the protein CASSPGAGRNEQYF. The chain links TRBV6-5 to TRBJ2-7; D may be TRBD2 (6 bases). V lost 6 bases and J lost 5, with 17 bases in between. This CDR3 comprises 14 residues. Germline loops: CDR1 MNHEY, CDR2 SVGAGI.

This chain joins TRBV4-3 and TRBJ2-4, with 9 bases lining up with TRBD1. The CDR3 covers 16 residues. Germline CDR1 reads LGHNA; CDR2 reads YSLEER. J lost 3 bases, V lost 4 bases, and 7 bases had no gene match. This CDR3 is CASSPRDRVGKNIQYF. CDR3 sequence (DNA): TGCGCCAGCAGCCCTCGGGACAGGGTAGGCAAAAACATTCAGTACTTC.

This CDR3 reads CASFPGTFGETQYF. CDR3 in DNA: TGTGCCAGCTTCCCCGGGACATTCGGGGAGACCCAGTACTTC. The rearrangement links TRBV6-5 to TRBJ2-5; perhaps TRBD1 as D (6 bases). CDR1 is MNHEY, CDR2 SVGAGI, per germline. V gave up 8 bases and J gave up 5 bases, with 18 bases separating them. This CDR3 contains 14 residues.

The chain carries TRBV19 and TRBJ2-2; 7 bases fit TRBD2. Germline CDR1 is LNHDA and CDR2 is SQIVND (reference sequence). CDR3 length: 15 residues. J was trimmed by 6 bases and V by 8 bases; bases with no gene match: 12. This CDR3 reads CASLNWGGVAGELFF. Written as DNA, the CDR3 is TGTGCCAGTCTGAATTGGGGGGGAGTAGCCGGGGAGCTGTTTTTT.

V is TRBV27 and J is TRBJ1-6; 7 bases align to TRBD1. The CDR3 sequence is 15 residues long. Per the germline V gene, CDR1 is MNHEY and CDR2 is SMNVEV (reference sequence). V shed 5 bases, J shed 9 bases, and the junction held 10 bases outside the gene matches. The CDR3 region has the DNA TGTGCCAGCAGTCTTGACAGGGCTAGTAGTTCACCCCTCCACTTT. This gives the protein CASSLDRASSSPLHF.

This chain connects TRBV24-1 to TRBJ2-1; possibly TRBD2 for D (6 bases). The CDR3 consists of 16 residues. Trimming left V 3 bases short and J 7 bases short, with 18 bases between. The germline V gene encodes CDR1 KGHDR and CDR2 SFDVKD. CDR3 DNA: TGTGCCACCAGTGATGTCAGACTAGGGCTGGATAATGAGCAGTTCTTC. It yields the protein CATSDVRLGLDNEQFF.

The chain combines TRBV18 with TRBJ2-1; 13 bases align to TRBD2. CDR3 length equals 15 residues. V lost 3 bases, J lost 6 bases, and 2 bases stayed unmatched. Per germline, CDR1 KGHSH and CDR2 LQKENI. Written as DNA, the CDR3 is TGTGCCAGCTCACCCGGGACTAGCGGGGCCAATGAGCAGTTCTTC. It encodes CASSPGTSGANEQFF.

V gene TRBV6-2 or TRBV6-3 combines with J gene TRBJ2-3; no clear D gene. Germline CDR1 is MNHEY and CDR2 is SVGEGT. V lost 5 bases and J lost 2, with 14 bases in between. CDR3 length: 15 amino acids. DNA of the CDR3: TGTGCCAGCAGTACCCCCCGGCTAGACACAGATACGCAGTATTTT. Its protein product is CASSTPRLDTDTQYF.

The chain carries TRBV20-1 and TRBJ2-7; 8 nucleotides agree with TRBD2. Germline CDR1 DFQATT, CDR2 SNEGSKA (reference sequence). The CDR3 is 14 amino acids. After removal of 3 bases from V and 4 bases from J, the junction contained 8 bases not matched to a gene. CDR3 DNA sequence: TGCAGTGCTAGTGAGGCGGGGGGAGCTTACGAGCAGTACGTC. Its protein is CSASEAGGAYEQYV.

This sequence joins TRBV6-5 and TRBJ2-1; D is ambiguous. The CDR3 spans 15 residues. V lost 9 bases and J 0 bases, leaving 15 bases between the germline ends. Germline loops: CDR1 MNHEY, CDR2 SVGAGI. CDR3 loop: CASTARYSSYNEQFF. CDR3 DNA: TGTGCCAGTACGGCTAGGTATAGCTCCTACAATGAGCAGTTCTTC.

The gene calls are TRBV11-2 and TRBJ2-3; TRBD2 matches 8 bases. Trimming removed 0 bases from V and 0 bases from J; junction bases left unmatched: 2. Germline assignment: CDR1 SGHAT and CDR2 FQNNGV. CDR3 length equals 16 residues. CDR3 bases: TGTGCCAGCAGCTTAGATCTAGCGGGTAGCACAGATACGCAGTATTTT. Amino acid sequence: CASSLDLAGSTDTQYF.

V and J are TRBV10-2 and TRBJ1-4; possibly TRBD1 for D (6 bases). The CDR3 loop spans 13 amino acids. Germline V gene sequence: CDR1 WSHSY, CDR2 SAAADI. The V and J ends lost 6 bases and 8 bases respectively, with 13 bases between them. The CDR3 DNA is TGCGCCAGCAGCAACAGGGTAATGGAAAAACTGTTTTTT. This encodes CASSNRVMEKLFF.